The 12 T cell receptor beta chains listed next were all sequenced from one sample in a study of T cells in Graves' hyperthyroidism and ophthalmopathy. Researchers took RNA transcripts and amplified the TCR beta CDR3 regions from them. First-round RT-PCR with HTBI primers amplified the TCR CDR3 region. TCRdb independently ran MiXCR on the multiplex PCR reads; one entry per CDR3 protein. This repertoire shows roughly 100,000 distinct CDR3 sequences, approximately 50% found once; its top ten account for 26%. The material sequenced was blood. The receptors come from a man between 35 and 55 years old with Graves' hyperthyroidism.

This clonotype showed up many times. J is TRBJ2-5 and V is TRBV12-3 or TRBV12-4; the D is unclear. The V end was cut by 6 bases, the J end by 0 bases, with 11 bases between. The CDR3 sequence is 14 residues long. The CDR3: CASSPLTDQETQYF. CDR3 nucleotide sequence: TGTGCCAGCAGCCCGTTGACCGACCAAGAGACCCAGTACTTC.

This clonotype was seen at least ten times. J is TRBJ2-3 and V is TRBV2; D uncertain. This CDR3 is 14 amino acids long. Trimming removed 7 bases at V and 0 bases at J, with 11 bases between. Germline loops: CDR1 SNHLY, CDR2 FYNNEI. CDR3 sequence reads: CASTVGLSTDTQYF. Written as DNA, the CDR3 is TGTGCCAGCACCGTAGGGCTGAGCACAGATACGCAGTATTTT.

Comment on this clonotype: The CDR3 does not end in the conserved phenylalanine or tryptophan, so this is likely a read error. The chain couples TRBV29-1 to TRBJ2-7; TRBD2 matches 9 bases. The CDR3 loop spans 13 amino acids. CDR1 is SQVTM and CDR2 is ANQGSEA in the germline V gene. V lost 6 bases, J lost 6 bases, and 9 bases stayed unmatched. The CDR3 loop reads CSVAPLAGTEQYL. The CDR3 DNA is TGCAGCGTCGCGCCTCTAGCGGGAACCGAGCAGTACCTC.

This clonotype was picked up many times. The CDR3 reads CASSLWASGDGELFF. In DNA, the CDR3 is TGTGCCAGCAGTTTATGGGCTAGCGGGGACGGGGAGCTGTTTTTT. The gene calls are TRBV12-3 or TRBV12-4 and TRBJ2-2; TRBD2 agrees at 9 bases. V gave up 2 bases and J gave up 7 bases; unmatched junction bases: 5. The CDR3 totals 15 residues.

In this sample, this clonotype turned up many times. Since a much larger clone is just one base distant, this may be a read error. The V and J genes are TRBV2 and TRBJ2-1; 14 bases align to TRBD2. J was trimmed by 2 bases and V by 3 bases; bases with no gene match: 3. The CDR3 is 17 residues long. The germline gives CDR1 SNHLY, CDR2 FYNNEI. The CDR3 protein is CASSDGLAGGAYNEQFF. The DNA for the CDR3 is TGTGCCAGCAGTGATGGACTAGCGGGGGGCGCCTACAATGAGCAGTTCTTC.

The chain combines TRBV20-1 with TRBJ2-3; 10 bases are a match to TRBD2. The CDR3 runs 14 residues. Germline trimming cut 3 bases from V and 4 bases from J; bases unmatched to any gene: 4. The V gene's germline CDR1 is DFQATT and CDR2 SNEGSKA (reference sequence). CDR3 residues: CSARLAGVPDTQYF. The CDR3 DNA follows: TGCAGTGCTAGGCTAGCGGGAGTACCAGATACGCAGTATTTT.

The CDR3 bases are TGCAGCGTTGAACCGGGACAGGGGCACACTGAAGCTTTCTTT. It codes for CSVEPGQGHTEAFF. This chain joins TRBV29-1 and TRBJ1-1; TRBD1 matches at 10 bases. This CDR3 comprises 14 residues. J gave up 3 bases and V 2 bases, and 3 bases lay outside the gene matches. Germline CDR1 reads SQVTM; CDR2 reads ANQGSEA.

This clonotype was observed at least ten times. The chain couples TRBV5-1 to TRBJ2-3; 8 nucleotides agree with TRBD2. V gave up 2 bases and J gave up 4 bases; unmatched junction bases: 6. Germline values: CDR1 SGHRS, CDR2 YFSETQ. The CDR3 consists of 15 residues. CDR3 nucleotides: TGCGCCAGCAGCTTTTTAGCGGGGCCGGCAGATACGCAGTATTTT. This encodes CASSFLAGPADTQYF.

V and J are TRBV11-3 and TRBJ1-2; 8 bases are shared with TRBD1. Trimming removed 11 bases from V and 5 bases from J; junction bases left unmatched: 4. The CDR3 consists of 11 residues. The germline gives CDR1 SGHNT, CDR2 YENEEA. The CDR3 sequence is CAETGEYGYTF. The DNA for the CDR3 is TGTGCCGAGACAGGGGAGTATGGCTACACCTTC.

This clonotype was seen ten or more times. This chain uses TRBV9 with TRBJ2-7; 9 bases agree with TRBD2. CDR3 size: 18 residues. The V segment lost 4 bases and the J segment 0 bases; nucleotides outside the gene matches: 14. Germline V gene sequence: CDR1 SGDLS, CDR2 YYNGEE. The CDR3 is CASSPRGVTSGPSYEQYF. The CDR3, as DNA: TGTGCCAGCAGCCCAAGAGGGGTGACTAGCGGACCCTCCTACGAGCAGTACTTC.

In its sample, this clonotype was seen a few times. The rearrangement uses TRBV6-1 and TRBJ2-1; tentative D call: TRBD2 (6 bases). Per germline, CDR1 MNHNS and CDR2 SASEGT. This CDR3 region has 15 residues. V dropped 4 bases and J dropped 7 bases, with 17 bases sitting between them. The CDR3 sequence is CASSAGTSLRNEQFF. The DNA of the CDR3 is TGTGCCAGCAGTGCCGGGACTTCCCTTAGGAATGAGCAGTTCTTC.

The J gene is TRBJ2-5, the V gene TRBV7-2; D unclear. The germline CDR1 and CDR2 sequences are SGHTA and FQGNSA. V lost 1 base, J lost 1 base, and 7 bases lay in between. The CDR3 consists of 14 residues. The CDR3 region has the DNA TGTGCCAGCAGCTTAGAACAGCTCCAAGAGACCCAGTACTTC. Its protein product is CASSLEQLQETQYF.